One sample yielded the 4 T cell receptor beta chains listed below, sequenced in a study of spatial heterogeneity in lung cancer. Notes on the study in general: For expanded intratumoral alpha and beta TCRs, counts tracked tumor mutation counts.

The time point is: sample taken at primary tumor resection. MiXCR, run by TCRdb on the 5' RACE reads, gives a single entry per CDR3 protein. The sample yields about 5,100 distinct CDR3 sequences, approximately 6.6% seen once. These TCRs' antigens remain unknown. Sequencing was performed on lung tumor tissue, taken at surgery. Receptor source: a male donor with early-stage non-small cell lung cancer.

The CDR3 loop is CASRASEQFF. In DNA form, the CDR3 reads TGTGCCAGCAGGGCTAGTGAGCAGTTCTTC. V gene TRBV2 combines with J gene TRBJ2-1; D gene unclear. Trimming removed 6 bases at V and 9 bases at J, with 6 bases between. This CDR3 has 10 amino acids. From germline, CDR1 is SNHLY and CDR2 FYNNEI.

This clonotype was seen many times. The chain is built from TRBV29-1 and TRBJ1-2; unclear D gene. CDR3 length equals 11 residues. V lost 7 bases, J lost 1 base, and 7 bases lay in between. The V gene's germline CDR1 is SQVTM and CDR2 ANQGSEA. CDR3 amino acids: CSELNNYGYTF. The DNA of the CDR3 is TGCAGCGAGTTGAATAACTATGGCTACACCTTC.

The chain combines TRBV10-3 with TRBJ2-2, with TRBD1 as a possible D gene (6 bases). V lost 7 bases and J 3 bases, leaving 15 bases between the germline ends. In germline, CDR1 is ENHRY, CDR2 SYGVKD. This CDR3 is built from 15 residues. The CDR3 coding sequence is TGTGCCATCACCGTGGGGGACACCTACACCGGGGAGCTGTTTTTT. Amino acids: CAITVGDTYTGELFF.

This clonotype has at least ten counts. The V and J genes are TRBV6-5 and TRBJ1-4; the D gene is possibly TRBD1 (5 bases). Deletions cut 4 bases from V and 0 bases from J, with 9 bases between. The CDR3 is 15 residues long. From germline, CDR1 is MNHEY and CDR2 SVGAGI. CDR3 bases: TGTGCCAGCAGTTCCGGGACTGCAACTAATGAAAAACTGTTTTTT. This encodes CASSSGTATNEKLFF.